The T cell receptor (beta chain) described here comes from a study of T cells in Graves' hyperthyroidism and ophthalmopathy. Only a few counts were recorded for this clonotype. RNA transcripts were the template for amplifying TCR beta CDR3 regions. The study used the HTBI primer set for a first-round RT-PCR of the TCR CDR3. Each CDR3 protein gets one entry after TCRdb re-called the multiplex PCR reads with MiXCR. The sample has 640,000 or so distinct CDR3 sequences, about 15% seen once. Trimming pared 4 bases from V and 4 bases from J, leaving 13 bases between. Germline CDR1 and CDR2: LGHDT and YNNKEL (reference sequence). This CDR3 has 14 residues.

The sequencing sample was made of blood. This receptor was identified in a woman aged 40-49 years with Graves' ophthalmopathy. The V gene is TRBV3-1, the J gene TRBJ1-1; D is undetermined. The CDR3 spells CASSLVGVGTEAFF. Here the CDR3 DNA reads TGTGCCAGCAGCCTAGTCGGGGTGGGCACTGAAGCTTTCTTT.